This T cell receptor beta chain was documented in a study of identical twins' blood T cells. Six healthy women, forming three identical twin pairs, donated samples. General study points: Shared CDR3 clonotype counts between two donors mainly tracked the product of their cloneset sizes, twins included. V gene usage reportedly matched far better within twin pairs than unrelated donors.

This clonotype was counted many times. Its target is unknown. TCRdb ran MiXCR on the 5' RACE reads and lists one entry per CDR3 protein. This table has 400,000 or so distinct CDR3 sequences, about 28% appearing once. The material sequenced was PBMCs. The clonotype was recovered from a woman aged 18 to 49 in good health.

The CDR3, as DNA: TGCAGTGCTAGAGGGGACTTGTACGAGCAGTACTTC. Translation gives CSARGDLYEQYF. The rearrangement links TRBV20-1 to TRBJ2-7; possible D gene TRBD2, 6 bases. The V gene's germline CDR1 is DFQATT and CDR2 SNEGSKA (reference sequence). V gave up 1 base and J gave up 4 bases, with 8 bases separating them. The CDR3 runs 12 residues.